This T cell receptor beta chain came from a study of vaccination and CD4 T cells after COVID-19. A word on this clonotype: The antigen is not known.

Treatment meaning: roughly 10-day PBMC culture with coronavirus spike peptide pools or control peptides (ViraFEST assay). Ahead of the COVID-19 pandemic (2011-2018), the CD4+ T cells of the unexposed donor were collected. Half-medium changes with fresh IL-2 medium occurred on days 3 and 7. An Oncomine TCR Beta short-read assay was used to sequence the DNA from cultured CD4+ T cells. TCRdb redid the calling of the PCR reads with MiXCR, one entry per CDR3 protein. The sample has around 8,000 distinct CDR3 sequences, about 47% seen once. The CDR3 is made up of 13 amino acids. V shed 11 bases, J shed 3 bases, and the junction held 8 bases outside the gene matches. CDR1 ENHRY and CDR2 SYGVKD come from the germline V gene.

The sequence was collected from a human donor in good health. The V call is TRBV10-3, the J call TRBJ1-2, with 8 bases matching TRBD1. Sequenced input: CD4+ T cells from blood, cultured in vitro. The chain's CDR3 is CAAQGASDYGYTF. DNA for the CDR3: TGTGCCGCTCAGGGGGCGAGTGACTATGGCTACACCTTC.